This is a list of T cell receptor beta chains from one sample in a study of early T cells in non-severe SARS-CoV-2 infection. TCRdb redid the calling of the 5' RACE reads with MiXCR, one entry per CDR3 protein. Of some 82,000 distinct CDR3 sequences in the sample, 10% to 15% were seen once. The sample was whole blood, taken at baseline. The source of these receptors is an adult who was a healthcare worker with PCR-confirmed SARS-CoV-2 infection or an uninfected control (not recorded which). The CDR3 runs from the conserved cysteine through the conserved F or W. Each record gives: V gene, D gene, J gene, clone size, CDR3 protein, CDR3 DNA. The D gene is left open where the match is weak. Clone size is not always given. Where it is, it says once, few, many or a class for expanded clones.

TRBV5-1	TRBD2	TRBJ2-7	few	CASSLGGSGVPYEQYF	TGCGCCAGCAGCTTGGGCGGTAGCGGGGTTCCCTACGAGCAGTACTTC
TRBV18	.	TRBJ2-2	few	CASSPITSGELFF	TGTGCCAGCTCACCTATCACTTCCGGGGAGCTGTTTTTT
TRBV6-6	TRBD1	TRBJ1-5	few	CASRDRVPQPQHF	TGTGCCAGTCGGGACAGGGTGCCTCAGCCCCAGCATTTT
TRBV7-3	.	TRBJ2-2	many	CASSSYSYGVGELFF	TGTGCCAGCAGCTCATATTCCTACGGGGTCGGGGAGCTGTTTTTT
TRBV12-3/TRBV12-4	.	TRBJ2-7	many	CASVGGPDEQYF	TGTGCCAGCGTCGGAGGGCCGGACGAGCAGTACTTC
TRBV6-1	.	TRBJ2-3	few	CASSTGPVTDTQYF	TGTGCCAGCAGTACGGGACCCGTCACAGATACGCAGTATTTT
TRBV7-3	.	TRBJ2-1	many	CASSRGPVDNEQFF	TGTGCCAGCAGTCGGGGACCGGTGGACAATGAGCAGTTCTTC
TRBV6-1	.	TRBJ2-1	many	CASSGAVFPGEQFF	TGTGCCAGCAGTGGAGCGGTATTCCCCGGTGAGCAGTTCTTC
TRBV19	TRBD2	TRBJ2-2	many	CASTLLAGAPGGELFF	TGTGCCAGTACCCTCCTCGCGGGAGCCCCCGGCGGGGAGCTGTTTTTT
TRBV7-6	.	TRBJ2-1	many	CASSLAPGGPTMEFF	TGTGCCAGCAGCCTAGCCCCTGGAGGGCCAACAATGGAGTTCTTC
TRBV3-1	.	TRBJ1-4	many	CASSQELSGLKLFF	TGTGCCAGCAGCCAAGAGCTTTCCGGATTGAAACTGTTTTTT
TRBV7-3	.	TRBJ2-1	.	CASSPSPPPSSEQFF	TGTGCCAGCAGCCCCTCCCCCCCCCCTAGCTCCGAGCAGTTCTTC
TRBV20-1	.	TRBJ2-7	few	CSAPDLNSYEQYF	TGCAGTGCACCGGACCTAAATTCGTACGAGCAGTACTTC
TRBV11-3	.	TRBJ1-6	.	CASSLEQWNSPLHF	TGTGCCAGCAGCTTAGAACAGTGGAATTCACCCCTCCACTTT
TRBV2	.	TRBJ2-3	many	CASSRTGEGPPSTDTQYF	TGTGCCAGCTCCCGAACAGGGGAGGGCCCTCCTAGCACAGATACGCAGTATTTT
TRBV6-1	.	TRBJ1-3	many	CASSEAAGAGNTIYF	TGTGCCAGCAGTGAAGCGGCAGGGGCTGGAAACACCATATATTTT
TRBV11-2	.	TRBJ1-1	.	CASSLHEGSYAFF	TGTGCCAGCAGCCTGCATGAGGGGAGTTATGCTTTCTTT
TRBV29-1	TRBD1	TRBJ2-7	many	CSVTVTGTGGFWAAEQYF	TGCAGCGTTACCGTAACCGGGACAGGGGGCTTTTGGGCAGCCGAGCAGTACTTC
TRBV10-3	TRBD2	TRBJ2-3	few	CAISERAGRDTQYF	TGTGCCATCAGTGAAAGAGCGGGGAGGGATACGCAGTATTTT
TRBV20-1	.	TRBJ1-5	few	CSATPYRGSIGRSNQPQHF	TGCAGTGCTACCCCCTACCGGGGGTCTATCGGTAGAAGCAATCAGCCCCAGCATTTT
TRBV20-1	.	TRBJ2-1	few	CSARVLEGNLYNEQFF	TGCAGTGCTAGAGTGCTGGAGGGAAATCTTTACAATGAGCAGTTCTTC
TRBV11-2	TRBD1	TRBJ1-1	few	CASSGTVNTEAFF	TGTGCCAGCAGCGGGACAGTGAACACTGAAGCTTTCTTT
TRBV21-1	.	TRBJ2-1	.	CASSKGAADQYNEQFF	TGTGCCAGCAGCAAAGGGGCAGCAGACCAGTACAATGAGCAGTTCTTC
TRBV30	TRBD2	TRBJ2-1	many	CAWSVSRSRGAYNEQFF	TGTGCCTGGAGTGTATCCCGGTCGCGGGGGGCGTACAATGAGCAGTTCTTC
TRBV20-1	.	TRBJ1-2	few	CSARVGVTGGYTF	TGCAGTGCTAGAGTGGGGGTGACAGGCGGCTACACCTTC
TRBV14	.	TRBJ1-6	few	CASSHDLGSPLHF	TGTGCCAGCAGCCATGATTTGGGATCACCCCTCCACTTT
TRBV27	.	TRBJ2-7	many	CASSSPGREQYF	TGTGCCAGCAGTTCCCCGGGCCGCGAGCAGTACTTC
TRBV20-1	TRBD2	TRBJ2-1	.	CSARDRGGRLYNEQFF	TGCAGTGCTAGAGATCGGGGGGGAAGATTGTACAATGAGCAGTTCTTC
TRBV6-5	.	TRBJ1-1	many	CASSGWRNTEAFF	TGTGCCAGCAGTGGATGGAGGAACACTGAAGCTTTCTTT
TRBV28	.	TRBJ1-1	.	CASSLGARPAFF	TGTGCCAGCAGTTTAGGGGCGCGCCCAGCTTTCTTT
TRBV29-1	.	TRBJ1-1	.	CSVERTLNTEAFF	TGCAGCGTTGAACGGACCCTGAACACTGAAGCTTTCTTT
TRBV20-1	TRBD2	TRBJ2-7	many	CSAWEGQDEQYF	TGCAGTGCTTGGGAGGGCCAGGACGAGCAGTACTTC
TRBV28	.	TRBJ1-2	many	CASRTGYGYTF	TGTGCCAGCAGAACCGGCTATGGCTACACCTTC
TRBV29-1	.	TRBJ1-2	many	CSAQIQGSYGYTF	TGCAGCGCTCAAATCCAGGGAAGCTATGGCTACACCTTC
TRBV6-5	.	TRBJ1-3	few	CASSYGLTALGNTIYF	TGTGCCAGCAGTTACGGTCTGACAGCCCTGGGAAACACCATATATTTT
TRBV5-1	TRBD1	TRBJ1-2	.	CASSWAGGDYYGYTF	TGCGCCAGCAGCTGGGCAGGGGGCGATTACTATGGCTACACCTTC
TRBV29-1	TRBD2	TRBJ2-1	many	CSVTSGYGEQFF	TGCAGCGTTACTAGCGGGTATGGTGAGCAGTTCTTC
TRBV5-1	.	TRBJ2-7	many	CASSWGDQRSEQYF	TGCGCCAGCAGCTGGGGGGACCAGCGGTCCGAGCAGTACTTC
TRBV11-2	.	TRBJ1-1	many	CASSRAGPTEAFF	TGTGCCAGCAGCCGGGCAGGTCCCACTGAAGCTTTCTTT
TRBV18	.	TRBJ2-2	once	CASSRVSGELFF	TGTGCCAGCTCACGGGTTTCCGGGGAGCTGTTTTTT
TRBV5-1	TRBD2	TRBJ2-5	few	CASSLSSGRWVTETQYF	TGCGCCAGCAGCTTGTCTAGCGGGAGATGGGTTACAGAGACCCAGTACTTC
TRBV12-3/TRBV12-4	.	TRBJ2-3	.	CASQGWADTQYF	TGTGCCTCCCAGGGGTGGGCAGATACGCAGTATTTT
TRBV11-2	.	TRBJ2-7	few	CASSFAGTANYEQYF	TGTGCCAGCAGCTTTGCCGGGACTGCTAACTACGAGCAGTACTTC
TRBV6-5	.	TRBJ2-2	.	CASSYGRRTANTGELFF	TGTGCCAGCAGTTACGGTCGCCGGACAGCGAACACCGGGGAGCTGTTTTTT
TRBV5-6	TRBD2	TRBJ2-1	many	CASSLVGLGALVNEQFF	TGTGCCAGCAGCTTGGTAGGACTAGGGGCCCTCGTCAATGAGCAGTTCTTC
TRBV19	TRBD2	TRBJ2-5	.	CASSPWTSGGAETQYF	TGTGCCAGTAGTCCTTGGACTAGCGGGGGGGCAGAGACCCAGTACTTC
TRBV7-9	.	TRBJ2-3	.	CASSLYRPRLDTQYF	TGTGCCAGCAGCTTATATCGACCTAGATTAGATACGCAGTATTTT
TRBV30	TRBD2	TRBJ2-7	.	CAWSRDRTSGYKGEQYF	TGTGCCTGGAGTAGGGACAGGACTAGCGGGTACAAGGGGGAGCAGTACTTC